These 9 T cell receptor beta chains came from one sample sequenced in a study of cytomegalovirus exposure and HLA in healthy donors. The PCR employed 60 Vbeta primers together with 13 Jbeta primers. The protocol was immunoSEQ multiplex PCR, while the TCRdb copy is restricted to in-frame clones and leaves out a portion. The sample shows 140,000 or so clones, approximately 65% of them seen only once. Sequences were obtained from PBMCs. The source is a woman aged 55-70 years in good health and CMV-seronegative.

The V gene is TRBV23-1, the J gene TRBJ2-7; 9 nucleotides match TRBD1. TRBV23-1 is given ORF status, its function remaining uncertain. The CDR3 sequence is 18 residues long. V shed 4 bases, J shed 3 bases, and the junction held 16 bases outside the gene matches. The CDR3: CASSPTPTGTGSCYEQYF. The CDR3 region has the DNA TGCGCCAGCAGTCCGACACCAACTGGGACAGGGAGTTGCTACGAGCAGTACTTC.

This chain connects TRBV27 to TRBJ1-2, with D perhaps matching TRBD1 (5 bases). The CDR3 has 9 amino acids. In germline, CDR1 is MNHEY, CDR2 SMNVEV (reference sequence). The CDR3 reads CTGTYGYTF. Written as DNA, the CDR3 is TGTACAGGAACCTATGGCTACACCTTC.

The chain couples TRBV18 to TRBJ2-7; D call uncertain. Trimming pared 2 bases from V and 7 bases from J, leaving 12 bases between. The CDR3 length is 13 residues. Per the germline V gene, CDR1 is KGHSH and CDR2 is LQKENI. In nucleotides, the CDR3 is TGTGCCAGCTCACCAACGGTTGAGGAGGAGCAGTACTTC. This codes for CASSPTVEEEQYF.

This clone showed up just a few times. CDR3 in amino acids: CASSLEARGGADTQYF. The CDR3 DNA follows: TGTGCCAGCAGCTTAGAGGCGCGGGGGGGCGCAGATACGCAGTATTTT. The J gene is TRBJ2-3, the V gene TRBV7-2, with TRBD2 identical over 9 bases. Germline assignment: CDR1 SGHTA and CDR2 FQGNSA. The length of the CDR3 is 16 residues. V was clipped by 1 base and J by 4 bases; unmatched bases: 6. Using reference TRBV7-2 and TRBJ2-3 for the parts outside the CDR3, the full variable domain is GAGVSQSPSNKVTEKGKDVELRCDPISGHTALYWYRQSLGQGLEFLIYFQGNSAPDKSGLPSDRFSAERTGGSVSTLTIQRTQQEDSAVYLCASSLEARGGADTQYFGPGTRLTVL.

This clone turned up a few times. The rearrangement uses TRBV7-2 and TRBJ2-3; D possibly corresponds to TRBD2 (5 bases). Per germline, CDR1 SGHTA and CDR2 FQGNSA. Deletions cut 0 bases from V and 0 bases from J, with 10 bases between. The CDR3 totals 16 residues. The CDR3 spells CASSLASATSTDTQYF. The DNA for the CDR3 is TGTGCCAGCAGCTTAGCTAGCGCTACTAGCACAGATACGCAGTATTTT.

The chain employs TRBV5-4 and TRBJ1-2, with a possible D match to TRBD1 (5 bases). From germline, CDR1 is SGHNT and CDR2 YYREEE (reference sequence). The germline V and J ends were trimmed by 2 bases and 6 bases, with 11 bases remaining between them. The CDR3 length is 13 residues. The CDR3 nucleotides are TGTGCCAGCAGCTTAGGGGTGGACAATGGCTACACCTTC. Translated: CASSLGVDNGYTF.

Written as DNA, the CDR3 is TGCGCCAGCAGCTTGGATCCGGGGGGTATCTACAATGAGCAGTTCTTC. Amino acid sequence: CASSLDPGGIYNEQFF. The chain links TRBV5-1 to TRBJ2-1; TRBD2 matches 7 bases. The CDR3 loop spans 16 amino acids. Trimming took 0 bases from V and 3 from J; bases not matched to a gene: 6. Germline CDR1 is SGHRS and CDR2 is YFSETQ. Variable domain in full (rest from reference TRBV5-1 and TRBJ2-1): KAGVTQTPRYLIKTRGQQVTLSCSPISGHRSVSWYQQTPGQGLQFLFEYFSETQRNKGNFPGRFSGRQFSNSRSEMNVSTLELGDSALYLCASSLDPGGIYNEQFFGPGTRLTVL.

The rearrangement uses TRBV7-8 and TRBJ2-5; 12 bases align to TRBD2. In germline, CDR1 is SGHVS, CDR2 FQNEAQ. The CDR3 totals 16 residues. Germline trimming cut 5 bases from V and 5 bases from J; bases unmatched to any gene: 9. DNA for the CDR3: TGTGCCAGCAGCCGAGGGCCTAGCGGGAGGGACGAGACCCAGTACTTC. Its translation is CASSRGPSGRDETQYF.

V is TRBV18 and J is TRBJ1-2, with TRBD1 as a possible D gene (6 bases). Germline lookup yields CDR1 KGHSH and CDR2 LQKENI. Between the trimmed V and J ends, which lost 1 base and 6 bases, there was a span of 12 bases. The CDR3 is 14 amino acids. DNA of the CDR3: TGTGCCAGCTCACCACGACAGGACAAGGATGGCTACACCTTC. This encodes CASSPRQDKDGYTF.